This T cell receptor beta chain was found in a study of beta chain features in type 1 diabetes. All of the isolated RNA was reverse transcribed, so expressed TCRB transcripts were sequenced. TCRdb keeps only in-frame clones here, not all; method: immunoSEQ multiplex PCR. The sample gives fewer than 500,000 clones, roughly 14% of which show up once; roughly 0.036% is in the top ten. General study results and limits: Whether HLA type influences TCRB rearrangement remained unresolved here. Sequencing used cDNA, and cells with high TCR expression could therefore be over-represented.

This clone turned up a few times. Antigen specificity is unknown. The CDR3 is 14 amino acids. The V gene's germline CDR1 is MNHEY and CDR2 SVGAGI. The ends were cut back, 6 bases at V and 0 bases at J, with 8 bases in the middle. Sorted populations all exceeded 98% purity. This clonotype was sampled from a man aged 25-45 years in good health. Sequencing was done on a sample of naive CD4+ T cells from blood. The chain combines TRBV6-5 with TRBJ1-4, with D unclear. The CDR3 DNA sequence: TGTGCCAGCAGCTCAGTGCCAACTAATGAAAAACTGTTTTTT. Amino acids: CASSSVPTNEKLFF.